This T cell receptor beta chain came from a study of blood T cell repertoires in COVID-19. The CDR3 is 14 residues long. Trimming left V 4 bases short and J 7 bases short, with 16 bases between. The germline CDR1 and CDR2 sequences are LGHNT and FRNRAP. Here immunoSEQ multiplex PCR was the method, and the copy in TCRdb shows in-frame clones only, minus some. The sample has about 280,000 clones, roughly 86% seen once; the top ten hold around 1.9%. This clonotype was sampled from a woman in her fifties or sixties who had recovered from COVID-19. This chain joins TRBV12-5 and TRBJ1-1, with D possibly being TRBD1 (6 bases). Sequenced sample: PBMCs or T cells enriched from blood (not recorded which). The CDR3 bases are TGTGCTAGTGGTTCCTCTGATGGACAGAATGAAGCTTTCTTT. As protein: CASGSSDGQNEAFF.